Listed below are T cell receptor beta chains from one sample, sequenced in a study of shared clonotypes between healthy human individuals. TCRdb's table, derived via immunoSEQ multiplex PCR, lists solely in-frame clones and lacks some. This sample has roughly 2.1 million clones; 93% occur once, and the top ten carry over 1.5%. The sample was naive CD8+ T cells from PBMCs. These receptors were obtained from a man between 18 and 29 years old in good health. Some clones in this sample may be carry-over from other donors' samples. Each CDR3 is given with its conserved first and last residue. A D gene is named only where the DNA matches it firmly. Clone size is shown for a subset of rows, as once, few, many or a class of expanded clone.

v_gene	j_gene	len	d_gene	abundance	CDR3aa	CDR3nt
TRBV6-6	TRBJ2-2	16	NA	NA	CASTIWGSANTGELFF	TGTGCCAGCACAATCTGGGGCAGCGCGAACACCGGGGAGCTGTTTTTT
TRBV7-9	TRBJ2-7	12	NA	once	CASSVTDYEQYF	TGTGCCAGCAGCGTTACAGACTACGAGCAGTACTTC
TRBV7-6	TRBJ2-4	18	TRBD1	NA	CASSLEAGTGGGENIQYF	TGTGCCAGCAGCTTAGAGGCCGGGACAGGGGGCGGTGAAAACATTCAGTACTTC
TRBV19	TRBJ1-4	15	TRBD1	NA	CASSITGAEDEKLFF	TGTGCCAGTAGTATAACAGGGGCAGAGGATGAAAAACTGTTTTTT
TRBV29-1	TRBJ2-3	16	TRBD2	NA	CSVSGLSGRRGDTQYF	TGCAGCGTTTCGGGCCTAAGCGGGAGGCGGGGAGATACGCAGTATTTT
TRBV14	TRBJ2-1	13	NA	NA	CASQVADYNEQFF	TGTGCCAGCCAGGTAGCGGACTACAATGAGCAGTTCTTC
TRBV27	TRBJ1-5	14	NA	NA	CASSFRYSNQPQHF	TGTGCCAGCAGTTTCAGGTATAGCAATCAGCCCCAGCATTTT
TRBV4-3	TRBJ1-1	15	NA	once	CASSQGSGTLTEAFF	TGCGCCAGCAGCCAGGGCTCCGGGACACTGACTGAAGCTTTCTTT
TRBV19	TRBJ2-7	13	NA	NA	CASSTSGAYEQYF	TGTGCCAGTAGTACCTCCGGGGCCTACGAGCAGTACTTC
TRBV5-5	TRBJ2-2	17	NA	NA	CASSLTGQSLYTGELFF	TGTGCCAGCAGCCTGACCGGACAGAGCCTATACACCGGGGAGCTGTTTTTT
TRBV28	TRBJ2-3	14	NA	NA	CASSFARVVDTQYF	TGTGCCAGCAGTTTTGCCAGGGTGGTAGATACGCAGTATTTT
TRBV5-8	TRBJ1-2	14	NA	NA	CASSLLGIGGSYTF	TGTGCCAGCAGCTTGTTGGGTATTGGTGGGAGCTACACCTTC
TRBV13	TRBJ1-1	15	NA	NA	CASSSRTDSNTEAFF	TGTGCCAGCAGCTCAAGGACGGATTCGAACACTGAAGCTTTCTTT
TRBV10-2	TRBJ2-7	13	TRBD1	once	CASRDRGWDEQYF	TGCGCCAGCAGGGACAGGGGGTGGGACGAGCAGTACTTC
TRBV5-1	TRBJ2-1	13	NA	NA	CASSLPGYNEQFF	TGCGCCAGCAGCTTACCAGGCTACAATGAGCAGTTCTTC
TRBV4-2	TRBJ2-1	19	TRBD2	NA	CASSQDLASGSWGGNEQFF	TGTGCCAGCAGCCAAGATCTTGCTAGCGGGAGTTGGGGTGGCAATGAGCAGTTCTTC
TRBV11-2	TRBJ2-6	18	TRBD2	NA	CASSSNEGLAGVANVLTF	TGTGCCAGCAGCTCGAACGAAGGACTAGCGGGAGTGGCCAACGTCCTGACTTTC
TRBV23-1	TRBJ2-7	16	TRBD2	NA	CASSQETSGPFYEQYF	TGCGCCAGCAGTCAAGAGACTAGCGGGCCTTTCTACGAGCAGTACTTC
TRBV9	TRBJ2-1	15	NA	NA	CASSGDILPDNEQFF	TGTGCCAGCAGCGGGGACATTCTCCCTGACAATGAGCAGTTCTTC
TRBV30	TRBJ2-2	16	TRBD1	NA	CAWSRWAGGANGELFF	TGTGCCTGGAGCCGGTGGGCAGGGGGCGCGAACGGGGAGCTGTTTTTT
TRBV18	TRBJ2-2	17	TRBD2	once	CASSPPRREWSTGELFF	TGTGCCAGCTCACCACCGCGGCGGGAGTGGAGTACCGGGGAGCTGTTTTTT
TRBV6-1	TRBJ2-1	14	NA	once	CASSDIALYNEQFF	TGTGCCAGCAGTGATATAGCTCTCTACAATGAGCAGTTCTTC
TRBV27	TRBJ2-5	14	TRBD2	NA	CASSLLGGRETQYF	TGTGCCAGCAGTTTATTGGGGGGGAGGGAGACCCAGTACTTC
TRBV7-6	TRBJ1-1	15	NA	few	CASLPGTGLNTEAFF	TGTGCCAGCCTTCCCGGGACGGGGTTGAACACTGAAGCTTTCTTT
TRBV28	TRBJ2-2	15	NA	NA	CASSFDTPVGGELFF	TGTGCCAGCAGTTTCGATACACCCGTGGGCGGGGAGCTGTTTTTT
TRBV9	TRBJ1-2	15	TRBD1	NA	CASSAPGTGVYGYTF	TGTGCCAGCAGCGCACCCGGGACAGGGGTTTATGGCTACACCTTC
TRBV10-3	TRBJ2-7	11	NA	NA	CANSVGHEQYF	TGTGCCAACTCCGTGGGGCACGAGCAGTACTTC
TRBV6-5	TRBJ2-7	11	NA	NA	CASSSYYEQYF	TGTGCCAGCAGTAGCTACTACGAGCAGTACTTC
TRBV28	TRBJ2-1	15	TRBD2	NA	CASSFWLAGGNEQFF	TGTGCCAGCAGTTTCTGGCTAGCGGGAGGCAATGAGCAGTTCTTC
TRBV9	TRBJ1-1	13	TRBD1	once	CASSDRDRGEAFF	TGTGCCAGCAGCGACCGAGACAGGGGTGAAGCTTTCTTT
TRBV7-3	TRBJ2-2	14	NA	NA	CASSSDGDTGELFF	TGTGCCAGCAGTTCGGACGGGGACACCGGGGAGCTGTTTTTT
TRBV5-1	TRBJ2-5	15	TRBD2	NA	CASSLSLAGGETQYF	TGCGCCAGCAGCCTCAGCCTGGCGGGAGGCGAGACCCAGTACTTC
TRBV7-6	TRBJ2-7	14	NA	once	CASSLGQGKYEQYF	TGTGCCAGCAGCTTAGGCCAAGGGAAGTACGAGCAGTACTTC
TRBV29-1	TRBJ2-1	16	NA	NA	CSVEDQPSASYNEQFF	TGCAGCGTTGAAGATCAACCTAGCGCTTCCTACAATGAGCAGTTCTTC
TRBV4-1	TRBJ1-2	14	NA	NA	CASSQVSVNYGYTF	TGCGCCAGCAGCCAAGTTTCCGTTAACTATGGCTACACCTTC
TRBV28	TRBJ2-7	14	NA	NA	CASSSVDNSYEQYF	TGTGCCAGCAGTTCTGTGGACAACTCCTACGAGCAGTACTTC
TRBV27	TRBJ1-4	14	TRBD1	NA	CASSLQGAGEKLFF	TGTGCCAGCAGTCTGCAGGGGGCGGGCGAAAAACTGTTTTTT
TRBV23-1	TRBJ2-1	14	TRBD2	NA	CASSHIQPGGEQFF	TGCGCCAGCAGTCACATTCAGCCGGGAGGCGAGCAGTTCTTC
TRBV19	TRBJ2-2	17	NA	NA	CASSIVWQPANTGELFF	TGTGCCAGTAGTATCGTGTGGCAGCCGGCGAACACCGGGGAGCTGTTTTTT
TRBV15	TRBJ2-1	15	TRBD2	NA	CATSRDVREGSEQFF	TGTGCCACCAGCAGAGATGTTCGGGAGGGGAGTGAGCAGTTCTTC
TRBV10-2	TRBJ1-1	14	TRBD1	few	CASSEDMGQVRAFF	TGCGCCAGCAGTGAGGATATGGGACAGGTGAGGGCTTTCTTT
TRBV27	TRBJ2-2	16	NA	NA	CASSLRGASDTGELFF	TGTGCCAGCAGTTTACGGGGGGCATCGGACACCGGGGAGCTGTTTTTT
TRBV7-9	TRBJ2-5	14	TRBD1	NA	CASSLLGTGETQYF	TGTGCCAGCAGCTTATTGGGGACAGGAGAGACCCAGTACTTC
TRBV11-3	TRBJ2-5	14	NA	NA	CASSTRDNQETQYF	TGTGCCAGCAGCACCAGGGACAACCAAGAGACCCAGTACTTC
TRBV11-3	TRBJ2-1	15	TRBD2	NA	CASSSRISGIYEQFF	TGTGCCAGCAGCAGTCGGATTAGCGGGATTTATGAGCAGTTCTTC
TRBV7-9	TRBJ1-1	11	NA	NA	CASTRGGDAFF	TGTGCCAGCACCCGGGGTGGCGACGCTTTCTTT
TRBV27	TRBJ1-5	14	NA	NA	CASSLSGRVEPQHF	TGTGCCAGCAGTTTATCGGGCAGGGTAGAGCCCCAGCATTTT